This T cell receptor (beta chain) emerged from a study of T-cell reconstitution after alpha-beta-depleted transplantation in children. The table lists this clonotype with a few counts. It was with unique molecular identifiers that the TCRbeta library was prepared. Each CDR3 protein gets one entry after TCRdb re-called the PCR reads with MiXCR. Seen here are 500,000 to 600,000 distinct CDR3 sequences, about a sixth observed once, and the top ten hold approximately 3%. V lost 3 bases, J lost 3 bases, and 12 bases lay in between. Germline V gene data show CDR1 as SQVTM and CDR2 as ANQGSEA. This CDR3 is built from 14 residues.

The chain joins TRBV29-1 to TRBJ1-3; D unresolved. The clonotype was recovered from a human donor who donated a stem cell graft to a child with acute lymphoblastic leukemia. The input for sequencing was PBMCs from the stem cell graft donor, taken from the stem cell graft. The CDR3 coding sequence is TGCAGCGTTGATGGTCAGGAGGGTGGAAACACCATATATTTT. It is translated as CSVDGQEGGNTIYF.